This TCR beta chain was captured in a study of T cell responses to AZD1222 COVID-19 vaccine. Broader study findings: Regions 160-218 and 743-854 held dominance among vaccine-associated CD4 TCRs, which spanned spike. Scientists sampled the repertoires only once the peak T cell response had passed.

The study pooled second doses at about 4 or about 12 weeks. Sequenced by immunoSEQ multiplex PCR; TCRdb stores in-frame clones only, minus some. The table lists 95,000 or so clones, 80% to 95% of them singletons. From germline, CDR1 is SGHDT and CDR2 YYEEEE. V lost 3 bases and J lost 7, with 17 bases in between. The CDR3 spans 14 residues. Of note for this clone: Antigen specificity is unknown.

This sample comprised peripheral blood, obtained 28 days after the second AZD1222 dose. The receptor was derived from an adult who received the AZD1222 COVID-19 vaccine. The genes are TRBV5-6 and TRBJ2-7, with a tentative D call TRBD1 (6 bases). CDR3 DNA: TGTGCCAGCAGCTCTCCTGGGACACCTAGGGAGCAGTACTTC. Encoded protein: CASSSPGTPREQYF.